A single sample gave rise to the 29 T cell receptor beta chains below, sequenced in a study of OX40 agonist ivuxolimab in advanced cancers. Profiled with immunoSEQ multiplex PCR; TCRdb holds only in-frame clones, not every one. Counted here are over 35,000 clones, approximately 88% occurring once; the ten biggest clones make up over 9.5%. This sample comprised CD4+ or CD8+ T cells sorted from blood, obtained in a trial of the OX40 agonist ivuxolimab. The source of these receptors is an adult with an advanced solid tumor such as melanoma, head and neck, liver or kidney cancer.

The chain employs TRBV19 and TRBJ2-1; D gene unclear. V was cut by 5 bases and J by 0 bases, with 14 bases left in between. The CDR3 sequence is 16 residues long. CDR1 is LNHDA and CDR2 is SQIVND in the germline V gene (reference sequence). The CDR3 protein is CASSRRSGSSYNEQFF. Written as DNA, the CDR3 is TGTGCCAGTAGTCGCCGATCTGGGTCCTCCTACAATGAGCAGTTCTTC.

Judged by abundance, this clone is medium-sized. CDR3 loop: CASSQEFGEAYEQYF. The CDR3 coding sequence is TGTGCCAGCAGCCAAGAGTTCGGGGAGGCCTACGAGCAGTACTTC. V is TRBV4-2 and J is TRBJ2-7; the D gene is possibly TRBD2 (6 bases). CDR1 is LGHNA and CDR2 is YNFKEQ in the germline V gene. CDR3 length: 15 residues. Trimming removed 0 bases from V and 2 bases from J, with 11 bases in between.

This clone was recorded once. V and J are TRBV19 and TRBJ1-5; 7 bases map to TRBD1. CDR3 length equals 14 residues. Unmatched junction bases numbered 4, after V lost 3 bases and J lost 5 bases. Germline V lookup: CDR1 LNHDA, CDR2 SQIVND (reference sequence). CDR3 loop: CASSMVTGDQPQHF. CDR3 DNA sequence: TGTGCCAGTAGTATGGTAACAGGGGATCAGCCCCAGCATTTT.

V is TRBV5-4 and J is TRBJ1-5; TRBD1 is a possible D gene (5 bases). The CDR3 contains 16 residues. Germline V gene data show CDR1 as SGHNT and CDR2 as YYREEE (reference sequence). Trimming left V 0 bases short and J 1 base short, with 11 bases between. The CDR3 DNA reads as TGTGCCAGCAGCTTGGCCGGTCAGGGAAGCAATCAGCCCCAGCATTTT. Translated, it gives CASSLAGQGSNQPQHF.

This chain joins TRBV7-9 and TRBJ1-1; a possible D gene is TRBD1 (6 bases). Germline-derived CDR1 and CDR2 are SEHNR and FQNEAQ (reference sequence). There are 14 residues in the CDR3. With 3 bases removed from V and 1 base from J, the gap between germline ends came to 9 bases. CDR3 residues: CASSFLGQNTEAFF. In nucleotides, the CDR3 is TGTGCCAGCAGCTTTTTGGGACAGAACACTGAAGCTTTCTTT.

This clone ranks as medium-sized. The J gene is TRBJ1-5, the V gene TRBV19; 12 bases map to TRBD1. Trimming at V came to 6 bases and at J to 7 bases, leaving 10 bases not matched to a gene. CDR1 LNHDA and CDR2 SQIVND come from the germline V gene (reference sequence). This CDR3 has 16 residues. The CDR3 protein is CASSELGQGAGQPQHF. The CDR3 coding sequence is TGTGCCAGTAGCGAATTGGGACAGGGGGCAGGGCAGCCCCAGCATTTT.

This chain joins TRBV19 and TRBJ2-7; no reliable D call. The V gene's germline CDR1 is LNHDA and CDR2 SQIVND (reference sequence). V was clipped by 5 bases and J by 7 bases, with 15 bases between them. This CDR3 is built from 13 residues. The CDR3 DNA sequence: TGTGCCAGTAGTCCCCCCTGGTGGGGTGAGCAGTACTTC. It specifies CASSPPWWGEQYF.

The V gene is TRBV6-5, the J gene TRBJ2-2; D gene uncertain. There are 12 residues in the CDR3. V was trimmed by 8 bases and J by 4 bases, leaving 8 bases between them. The germline V gene has CDR1 MNHEY and CDR2 SVGAGI. The CDR3 nucleotides read TGTGCCAGCCTAGTTCCCACCGGGGAGCTGTTTTTT. Encoded protein: CASLVPTGELFF.

V and J are TRBV11-3 and TRBJ1-3; D gene uncertain. Per germline, CDR1 SGHNT and CDR2 YENEEA. This CDR3 is built from 14 residues. Trimming shortened V by 1 base and J by 5 bases, and 9 bases separated the two germline ends. The DNA for the CDR3 is TGTGCCAGCAGCTTAGGCCGGGAGCGAAACACCATATATTTT. Translation: CASSLGRERNTIYF.

The chain carries TRBV25-1 and TRBJ2-7, with 10 bases fitting TRBD1. CDR3 size: 15 residues. J lost 5 bases, V lost 5 bases, and 9 bases had no gene match. Germline V lookup: CDR1 MGHDK, CDR2 SYGVNS. The CDR3 sequence is CASSPWTGGGHEQYF. In DNA form, the CDR3 reads TGTGCCAGCAGTCCCTGGACAGGGGGAGGCCACGAGCAGTACTTC.

This sequence joins TRBV19 and TRBJ1-5; 8 positions match TRBD1. The germline V gene encodes CDR1 LNHDA and CDR2 SQIVND (reference sequence). Trimming at V came to 5 bases and at J to 2 bases, leaving 2 bases not matched to a gene. CDR3 length: 14 amino acids. CDR3 residues: CASSLGQGNQPQHF. CDR3 DNA sequence: TGTGCCAGTAGTCTGGGACAGGGCAATCAGCCCCAGCATTTT.

This chain links TRBV6-5 with TRBJ2-1, with D perhaps matching TRBD2 (5 bases). Germline CDR1 is MNHEY and CDR2 is SVGAGI. The V end lost 0 bases, the J end lost 8 bases, and 17 bases lay between the germline ends. The CDR3 loop spans 16 amino acids. CDR3 sequence: CASSYSSVEGSDEQFF. The CDR3 bases are TGTGCCAGCAGTTACTCGTCCGTCGAGGGCTCGGATGAGCAGTTCTTC.

This chain joins TRBV6-5 and TRBJ1-1, with D unresolved. V lost 2 bases, J lost 0 bases, and 7 bases lay in between. The CDR3 is made up of 14 amino acids. Germline assignment: CDR1 MNHEY and CDR2 SVGAGI. CDR3 loop: CASSYVGLNTEAFF. The CDR3 coding sequence is TGTGCCAGCAGTTACGTCGGGTTGAACACTGAAGCTTTCTTT.

This clone was seen just once. The chain uses TRBV9 and TRBJ1-1; 8 nucleotides line up with TRBD1. Germline CDR1 SGDLS, CDR2 YYNGEE. The V segment lost 4 bases and the J segment 4 bases; nucleotides outside the gene matches: 3. The CDR3 totals 13 residues. The CDR3 nucleotides read TGTGCCAGCAGCTATACAGGGGGCACTGAAGCTTTCTTT. This codes for CASSYTGGTEAFF.

This chain joins TRBV19 and TRBJ2-7; 10 bases fit TRBD2. J was trimmed by 0 bases and V by 0 bases; bases with no gene match: 2. This CDR3 contains 16 residues. Germline-derived CDR1 and CDR2 are LNHDA and SQIVND (reference sequence). The CDR3 region has the DNA TGTGCCAGTAGTATAGATGCTAGCGGGAGCTCCTACGAGCAGTACTTC. Translating gives CASSIDASGSSYEQYF.

The genes are TRBV4-1 and TRBJ2-1; D is perhaps TRBD2 (6 bases). Germline V gives CDR1 MGHRA, CDR2 YSYEKL. The CDR3 contains 15 residues. V lost 5 bases to trimming and J lost 0 bases, with 11 bases between them. The CDR3 here is CASSGGVSSYNEQFF. CDR3 coding DNA: TGCGCCAGCAGCGGAGGGGTGAGCTCCTACAATGAGCAGTTCTTC.

The rearrangement links TRBV4-2 to TRBJ2-7, with D possibly TRBD1 on 6 matching bases. V lost 3 bases, J lost 0 bases, and 12 bases lay in between. The CDR3 has 15 residues. Germline CDR1 reads LGHNA; CDR2 reads YNFKEQ. The CDR3 DNA reads as TGTGCCAGCAGCCATAGGACAGCAAGCTCCTACGAGCAGTACTTC. This codes for CASSHRTASSYEQYF.

This chain connects TRBV7-2 to TRBJ2-4; D unclear. The V gene lost 7 bases and the J gene lost 0 bases, with 13 bases spanning the gap. Per germline, CDR1 SGHTA and CDR2 FQGNSA. CDR3 size: 15 residues. CDR3 residues: CASTVAPLAKNIQYF. The CDR3 nucleotides read TGTGCCAGCACCGTAGCCCCGTTAGCCAAAAACATTCAGTACTTC.

V and J are TRBV6-1 and TRBJ1-1; maybe TRBD1 (5 bases). Germline CDR1 MNHNS, CDR2 SASEGT. This CDR3 comprises 12 residues. Trimming stripped 10 bases from V and 4 bases from J, with 13 bases between. In nucleotides, the CDR3 is TGTGCCACCGGGTCCGGGGGCACTGAAGCTTTCTTT. It codes for CATGSGGTEAFF.

The sample holds one count of this clone. V and J are TRBV29-1 and TRBJ2-7; a possible D gene is TRBD2 (5 bases). Germline assignment: CDR1 SQVTM and CDR2 ANQGSEA. Trimming cost V 6 bases and J 0 bases, with 12 bases left between them. This CDR3 is 13 amino acids long. The CDR3 sequence is CSVRRDSSYEQYF. The CDR3 bases are TGCAGCGTACGCCGGGATAGCTCCTACGAGCAGTACTTC.

This rearrangement joins TRBV7-2 to TRBJ1-2, with D perhaps TRBD1 (5 bases). CDR1 and CDR2 (germline): SGHTA, FQGNSA. The CDR3 runs to 17 residues. The V end lost 3 bases, the J end lost 0 bases, and 17 bases lay between the germline ends. CDR3 residues: CASSFPVSGQANYGYTF. The CDR3 DNA is TGTGCCAGCAGCTTTCCGGTGTCAGGACAAGCTAACTATGGCTACACCTTC.

The chain links TRBV13 to TRBJ1-6; 10 nucleotides match TRBD1. The CDR3 has 17 residues. The V segment lost 5 bases and the J segment 5 bases; nucleotides outside the gene matches: 9. The V gene's germline CDR1 is PRHDT and CDR2 FYEKMQ (reference sequence). CDR3 residues: CASSPADRGLNNSPLHF. CDR3 in DNA: TGTGCCAGCAGCCCAGCAGACAGGGGGCTAAATAATTCACCCCTCCACTTT. The variable domain in full, completed from reference TRBV13 and TRBJ1-6, reads AAGVIQSPRHLIKEKRETATLKCYPIPRHDTVYWYQQGPGQDPQFLISFYEKMQSDKGSIPDRFSAQQFSDYHSELNMSSLELGDSALYFCASSPADRGLNNSPLHFGNGTRLTVT.

The V gene is TRBV19, the J gene TRBJ2-1, with 8 bases lining up with TRBD2. With 6 bases clipped from V and 0 bases from J, the junction kept 13 bases outside the gene matches. Germline loops: CDR1 LNHDA, CDR2 SQIVND (reference sequence). This CDR3 comprises 18 residues. CDR3 sequence: CASSFGGAYFDSYNEQFF. As DNA, the CDR3 is TGTGCCAGTAGCTTCGGGGGGGCCTACTTCGACTCCTACAATGAGCAGTTCTTC.

The chain couples TRBV4-3 to TRBJ1-1; D remains ambiguous. There are 13 residues in the CDR3. Germline loops: CDR1 LGHNA, CDR2 YSLEER. The V end lost 0 bases, the J end lost 6 bases, and 8 bases lay between the germline ends. The CDR3 DNA reads TGCGCCAGCAGCCAAGAGTTTGAGGCTGAAGCTTTCTTT. Translation: CASSQEFEAEAFF.

This chain joins TRBV27 and TRBJ2-5; D gene unclear. Trimming cost V 4 bases and J 5 bases, with 17 bases left between them. The germline V gene has CDR1 MNHEY and CDR2 SMNVEV (reference sequence). The CDR3 runs to 15 residues. The CDR3 DNA reads TGTGCCAGCAGTTCCCCGGATGAGTTAGGGGAGACCCAGTACTTC. Protein: CASSSPDELGETQYF.

This clone occurred a few times. The J gene is TRBJ2-3, the V gene TRBV7-3, with 7 bases matching TRBD2. The CDR3 has 14 amino acids. The trim removed 3 bases at V and 2 bases at J, leaving 2 bases unmatched. Per germline, CDR1 SGHTA and CDR2 FQGTGA. The CDR3 loop is CASSLGGNTDTQYF. The CDR3 coding sequence is TGTGCCAGCAGCTTGGGGGGGAACACAGATACGCAGTATTTT. Using reference TRBV7-3 and TRBJ2-3 for the parts outside the CDR3, the full variable domain is GAGVSQTPSNKVTEKGKYVELRCDPISGHTALYWYRQSLGQGPEFLIYFQGTGAADDSGLPNDRFFAVRPEGSVSTLKIQRTERGDSAVYLCASSLGGNTDTQYFGPGTRLTVL.

This rearrangement joins TRBV7-6 to TRBJ1-4; D is perhaps TRBD1 (5 bases). V was cut by 5 bases and J by 3 bases, with 10 bases left in between. The CDR3 spans 14 residues. The germline CDR1 and CDR2 sequences are SGHVS and FNYEAQ. The CDR3 region has the DNA TGTGCCAGCAGCGAGGGGTTCGCTAATGAAAAACTGTTTTTT. This codes for CASSEGFANEKLFF.

The V call is TRBV4-3, the J call TRBJ2-1; 12 nucleotides line up with TRBD2. Trimming cost V 4 bases and J 5 bases; bases outside gene matches: 6. Germline-derived CDR1 and CDR2 are LGHNA and YSLEER. The CDR3 consists of 16 residues. The CDR3 DNA reads TGCGCCAGCAGCCCCCTAGGACTAGCGGGGAACAATGAGCAGTTCTTC. It yields the protein CASSPLGLAGNNEQFF.

V is TRBV4-1 and J is TRBJ1-2, with no clear D. This CDR3 contains 15 residues. From germline, CDR1 is MGHRA and CDR2 YSYEKL. With 6 bases removed from V and 4 bases from J, the gap between germline ends came to 18 bases. CDR3 in DNA: TGCGCCAGCAGTTCTCATACGGGCACCATCTATGGCTACACCTTC. Translated: CASSSHTGTIYGYTF.